These T cell receptor beta chains were read from a single sample in a study of shared clonotypes between healthy human individuals. Data came from immunoSEQ multiplex PCR; TCRdb stores just in-frame clones and leaves some out. The sample includes about 2 million clones, about 94% of them seen just once. The material sequenced was naive CD8+ T cells sorted from blood. The receptors shown here come from a man between 18 and 35 years old in good health. Both conserved end residues are part of each CDR3. The D gene is left open where the match is weak. Clone size appears in some rows only: once, few, many, or a class for an expanded clone.

V gene: TRBV5-1
J gene: TRBJ1-2
D gene: TRBD1
clone size: NA
CDR3 DNA: TGCGCCAGCAGCCCCACCCCGGGACAGGCGATTTATGGCTACACCTTC
CDR3 protein: CASSPTPGQAIYGYTF

V gene: TRBV6-1
J gene: TRBJ1-3
D gene: NA
clone size: once
CDR3 DNA: TGTGCCAGCAGTGACTACAGGGAGTTGGCTGGAAACACCATATATTTT
CDR3 protein: CASSDYRELAGNTIYF

V gene: TRBV27
J gene: TRBJ2-7
D gene: NA
clone size: NA
CDR3 DNA: TGTGCCAGCAGTTTAAGTGGGGCGGGGTCCTACGAGCAGTACTTC
CDR3 protein: CASSLSGAGSYEQYF

V gene: TRBV4-1
J gene: TRBJ2-3
D gene: NA
clone size: NA
CDR3 DNA: TGCGCCAGCAGCCAAGAGTTGGGGGTTTATAGCACAGATACGCAGTATTTT
CDR3 protein: CASSQELGVYSTDTQYF

V gene: TRBV30
J gene: TRBJ2-7
D gene: NA
clone size: NA
CDR3 DNA: TGTGCCTGGGGGAGCGACTCCGGCGAGCAGTACTTC
CDR3 protein: CAWGSDSGEQYF

V gene: TRBV11-2
J gene: TRBJ2-7
D gene: NA
clone size: NA
CDR3 DNA: TGTGCCAGCAGCTTGGAGTCTAGCTCCTACGAGCAGTACTTC
CDR3 protein: CASSLESSSYEQYF

V gene: TRBV7-9
J gene: TRBJ2-1
D gene: NA
clone size: NA
CDR3 DNA: TGTGCCAGCAGCTTAGTAGGGACGGATGAGCAGTTCTTC
CDR3 protein: CASSLVGTDEQFF

V gene: TRBV25-1
J gene: TRBJ2-5
D gene: TRBD2
clone size: NA
CDR3 DNA: TGTGCCAGCAGTGATTTAAGCTCCCCGGGAGGGGAGACCCAGTACTTC
CDR3 protein: CASSDLSSPGGETQYF

V gene: TRBV25-1
J gene: TRBJ2-1
D gene: NA
clone size: NA
CDR3 DNA: TGTGCCAGCGCAGACCACTCCGGTGAGCAGTTCTTC
CDR3 protein: CASADHSGEQFF

V gene: TRBV27
J gene: TRBJ1-2
D gene: TRBD1
clone size: NA
CDR3 DNA: TGTGCCAGCAGTTCAGGGGGTTATGGCTACACCTTC
CDR3 protein: CASSSGGYGYTF